The rows below give T cell receptor beta chains drawn from one sample of a study of control samples from healthy donors and cancer patients. Some clones are missing from TCRdb's copy, which holds only in-frame ones; the method was immunoSEQ multiplex PCR. The sample consists of 120,000 or so clones, under 95% of them appearing once. The specimen sequenced was blood. The receptors were sampled from a man aged 18 to 35 in good health. Each CDR3 is given with its conserved first and last residue. The size entry is marked missing in some rows and otherwise reads once, few, many or a size class.

CDR3	size	V
CASSVITGELFF	.	TRBV9
CASSYPTGGFDGYTF	.	TRBV6-6
CASSPTGVLTEAFF	.	TRBV3-1/TRBV3-2
CASSQDLGQGNYEQYF	.	TRBV3-1/TRBV3-2
CASSQGHLYNEQFF	.	TRBV14
CASGRTGQNTIYF	.	TRBV4-1
CASSLGLTGAHTEAFF	.	TRBV13
CASSFRPHMNTEAFF	.	TRBV6-5
CASSLESSYDEKLFF	.	TRBV5-1
CASRGLDSMLNTEAFF	.	TRBV2
CASSLARIDGTQYF	.	TRBV5-1
CASSTGQGNYGYTF	many	TRBV11-2
CASSPFPGGVFAEAFF	.	TRBV18
CASQTQGQYEQYF	.	TRBV12-3/TRBV12-4